This T cell receptor beta chain was identified during a study of shared clonotypes between healthy human individuals. The data were produced by immunoSEQ multiplex PCR, yet TCRdb's version contains in-frame clones alone and is incomplete. The data show over a million clones, about 96% seen once. Germline V gene sequence: CDR1 SGHRS, CDR2 YFSETQ. The length of the CDR3 is 18 residues. With 0 bases clipped from V and 6 bases from J, the junction kept 10 bases outside the gene matches. This clonotype was sampled from a young man in good health. The chain employs TRBV5-1 and TRBJ2-3; 13 bases align to TRBD2. Source material: naive CD4+ T cells sorted from blood. As to subset: CD45RA+ positively selected. The CDR3 nucleotides read TGCGCCAGCAGCTTGGGGACTAGCGGGAGCCTATATGTCGATACGCAGTATTTT. Its protein product is CASSLGTSGSLYVDTQYF. The variable domain in full, completed from reference TRBV5-1 and TRBJ2-3, reads KAGVTQTPRYLIKTRGQQVTLSCSPISGHRSVSWYQQTPGQGLQFLFEYFSETQRNKGNFPGRFSGRQFSNSRSEMNVSTLELGDSALYLCASSLGTSGSLYVDTQYFGPGTRLTVL.